A single sample gave rise to the 8 T cell receptor beta chains below, sequenced in a study of technical replicates of blood from several donors. Some clones are missing from TCRdb's copy, which holds only in-frame ones; the method was immunoSEQ multiplex PCR. The sample has about 75,000 clones; 90% to 95% are singletons. The sample taken for sequencing was T cells isolated from PBMCs. These receptor sequences come from a human donor in good health. Some clones in this sample may be carry-over from other donors' samples.

The chain uses TRBV29-1 and TRBJ1-1; maybe TRBD1 (5 bases). The CDR3 runs 13 residues. CDR1 SQVTM and CDR2 ANQGSEA come from the germline V gene. The CDR3 DNA reads TGCAGTGGGGCAGCAGTCATGAACACTGAAGCTTTCTTT. Protein product: CSGAAVMNTEAFF.

This clone was counted between two and nine times. The chain employs TRBV4-2 and TRBJ1-5, with 7 nucleotides matching TRBD1. CDR1 and CDR2 from the germline V gene are LGHNA and YNFKEQ. The V segment lost 1 base and the J segment 4 bases; nucleotides outside the gene matches: 4. This CDR3 has 15 amino acids. Written as DNA, the CDR3 is TGTGCCAGCAGCCAAGGGGGGACAGATAATCAGCCCCAGCATTTT. Its protein product is CASSQGGTDNQPQHF.

In DNA form, the CDR3 reads TGTGCCAGCAGCGAACCAGGGAATTCCCACGGAGGCTACACCTTC. It codes for CASSEPGNSHGGYTF. This chain joins TRBV9 and TRBJ1-2; the D gene is possibly TRBD1 (5 bases). CDR1 is SGDLS and CDR2 is YYNGEE in the germline V gene. Trimming pared 3 bases from V and 8 bases from J, leaving 20 bases between. The CDR3 has 15 amino acids. Drawing the rest from reference TRBV9 and TRBJ1-2, the complete variable domain is DSGVTQTPKHLITATGQRVTLRCSPRSGDLSVYWYQQSLDQGLQFLIQYYNGEERAKGNILERFSAQQFPDLHSELNLSSLELGDSALYFCASSEPGNSHGGYTFGSGTRLTVV.

This chain joins TRBV9 and TRBJ2-3; 8 nucleotides agree with TRBD2. The germline V gene has CDR1 SGDLS and CDR2 YYNGEE. V dropped 1 base and J dropped 6; count of bases not matched to a gene: 10. The CDR3 totals 16 residues. The CDR3: CASSVFGGGLLDTQYF. DNA for the CDR3: TGTGCCAGCAGCGTATTCGGCGGGGGGCTTTTGGATACGCAGTATTTT. The complete variable domain, with remaining parts taken from reference TRBV9 and TRBJ2-3, reads DSGVTQTPKHLITATGQRVTLRCSPRSGDLSVYWYQQSLDQGLQFLIQYYNGEERAKGNILERFSAQQFPDLHSELNLSSLELGDSALYFCASSVFGGGLLDTQYFGPGTRLTVL.

The chain has TRBV18 and TRBJ2-7; 9 positions match TRBD1. J lost 2 bases, V lost 3 bases, and 2 bases had no gene match. The CDR3 totals 14 residues. The germline CDR1 and CDR2 sequences are KGHSH and LQKENI. The CDR3 DNA is TGTGCCAGCTCACCCGGGGACAGGGCCTACGAGCAGTACTTC. It codes for CASSPGDRAYEQYF.

The rearrangement uses TRBV15 and TRBJ2-1; 9 bases are a match to TRBD2. The trim removed 1 base at V and 0 bases at J, leaving 4 bases unmatched. This CDR3 spans 17 amino acids. CDR1 and CDR2 (germline): LNHNV, YYDKDF (reference sequence). The CDR3 protein is CATSRGPSGISYNEQFF. As DNA, the CDR3 is TGTGCCACCAGCAGAGGCCCTAGCGGGATCTCCTACAATGAGCAGTTCTTC. The whole variable domain, remainder taken from reference TRBV15 and TRBJ2-1, is DAMVIQNPRYQVTQFGKPVTLSCSQTLNHNVMYWYQQKSSQAPKLLFHYYDKDFNNEADTPDNFQSRRPNTSFCFLDIRSPGLGDTAMYLCATSRGPSGISYNEQFFGPGTRLTVL.

The chain uses TRBV5-1 and TRBJ2-2; D unclear. CDR1 SGHRS and CDR2 YFSETQ come from the germline V gene. This CDR3 is built from 16 residues. Between the trimmed V and J ends, which lost 4 bases and 0 bases, there was a span of 13 bases. This chain's CDR3 is CASSARITTNTGELFF. The CDR3 bases are TGCGCCAGCAGCGCTCGAATCACAACGAACACCGGGGAGCTGTTTTTT.

The chain couples TRBV5-4 to TRBJ2-1; a weak D match, TRBD2 (6 bases). CDR3 size: 16 residues. The germline CDR1 and CDR2 sequences are SGHNT and YYREEE (reference sequence). The V end was cut by 4 bases, the J end by 6 bases, with 20 bases between. The CDR3 DNA sequence: TGTGCCAGCAGCCCTTCACGGCTAGCGCCAACCAATGAGCAGTTCTTC. Protein sequence: CASSPSRLAPTNEQFF.